One sample yielded the 30 T cell receptor beta chains listed below, sequenced in a study of blood T cell repertoires in COVID-19. TCRdb keeps only in-frame clones here, not all; method: immunoSEQ multiplex PCR. The data contain 65,000 to 95,000 clones, about four fifths of them singletons. The source material was peripheral blood. These TCRs come from a woman aged 40 to 50 with active or convalescent COVID-19.

This sequence joins TRBV7-3 and TRBJ2-1; D is unclear. The germline V gene encodes CDR1 SGHTA and CDR2 FQGTGA. V dropped 5 bases and J dropped 9 bases, with 14 bases sitting between them. The CDR3 runs to 13 residues. CDR3 DNA sequence: TGTGCCAGCAGCAAACCATCGACGGGTGAGCAGTTCTTC. Protein product: CASSKPSTGEQFF.

This rearrangement joins TRBV4-2 to TRBJ1-6; the match to TRBD1 covers 9 bases. The CDR3 consists of 17 residues. The ends lost 6 bases at V and 9 bases at J; junction bases unmatched: 15. The germline V gene has CDR1 LGHNA and CDR2 YNFKEQ. CDR3 DNA: TGTGCCAGCAGTCCGGCCACAGGGGGCGCTTCACCTTCACCCCTCCACTTT. Residues: CASSPATGGASPSPLHF.

This chain joins TRBV3-1 (or the pseudogene TRBV3-2) and TRBJ2-1, with 10 bases fitting TRBD1. CDR1 and CDR2 from the germline V gene are LGHDT and YNNKEL (reference sequence). CDR3 length: 16 residues. Trimming at V came to 0 bases and at J to 9 bases, leaving 8 bases not matched to a gene. The CDR3 DNA reads TGTGCCAGCAGCCAAGATTGGGACAGGGGACGGCGTGAGCAGTTCTTC. This sequence encodes CASSQDWDRGRREQFF.

The chain recombines TRBV4-3 with TRBJ2-1; 12 bases align to TRBD2. Germline CDR1 is LGHNA and CDR2 is YSLEER. Trimming at V came to 0 bases and at J to 0 bases, leaving 12 bases not matched to a gene. The CDR3 contains 21 residues. DNA for the CDR3: TGCGCCAGCAGCCAAGATATACTAGCGGGAGGATTTTCGGGCTCCTACAATGAGCAGTTCTTC. Translating it yields CASSQDILAGGFSGSYNEQFF.

The chain uses TRBV5-1 and TRBJ2-3; 8 bases are a match to TRBD2. Germline-derived CDR1 and CDR2 are SGHRS and YFSETQ. Unmatched junction bases numbered 6, after V lost 5 bases and J lost 4 bases. The CDR3 covers 14 residues. Written as DNA, the CDR3 is TGCGCCAGCAGTCCGGCGGGGGGCGCAGATACGCAGTATTTT. Residues: CASSPAGGADTQYF.

This CDR3 reads CASIPGTFQKTYEQYF. DNA for the CDR3: TGTGCCAGCATTCCGGGGACTTTCCAAAAGACCTACGAGCAGTACTTC. The chain uses TRBV28 and TRBJ2-7; D is possibly TRBD2 (6 bases). The germline gives CDR1 MDHEN, CDR2 SYDVKM. Trimming cost V 7 bases and J 2 bases, with 21 bases left between them. This CDR3 spans 16 amino acids.

This rearrangement joins TRBV6-2 or TRBV6-3 to TRBJ2-5; 8 nucleotides match TRBD1. The CDR3 totals 14 residues. Per the germline V gene, CDR1 is MNHEY and CDR2 is SVGEGT. V trimming: 2 bases; J trimming: 1 base; junction bases outside the gene matches: 0. As DNA, the CDR3 is TGTGCCAGCAGTTACGGGACAGGCCAAGAGACCCAGTACTTC. Residues: CASSYGTGQETQYF.

This clone was seen ten or more times. The gene calls are TRBV4-1 and TRBJ2-7, with 13 positions matching TRBD2. J gave up 3 bases and V 6 bases, and 2 bases lay outside the gene matches. The CDR3 extends over 14 amino acids. From germline, CDR1 is MGHRA and CDR2 YSYEKL. The DNA of the CDR3 is TGCGCCAGCAGTCGGACTAGCGGGGGCTACGAGCAGTACTTC. Protein product: CASSRTSGGYEQYF.

The chain is built from TRBV28 and TRBJ1-5; D might be TRBD1 (5 bases). Germline loops: CDR1 MDHEN, CDR2 SYDVKM. CDR3 length: 14 residues. V gave up 3 bases and J gave up 4 bases, with 10 bases separating them. CDR3 in DNA: TGTGCCAGCAGTTTGGAGGGGCCAAATCAGCCCCAGCATTTT. Its translation is CASSLEGPNQPQHF. The entire variable domain, with the rest obtained from reference TRBV28 and TRBJ1-5, is as follows: DVKVTQSSRYLVKRTGEKVFLECVQDMDHENMFWYRQDPGLGLRLIYFSYDVKMKEKGDIPEGYSVSREKKERFSLILESASTNQTSMYLCASSLEGPNQPQHFGDGTRLSIL.

The rearrangement uses TRBV7-2 and TRBJ2-1; the match to TRBD1 covers 7 bases. The CDR3 consists of 16 residues. V lost 6 bases, J lost 0 bases, and 8 bases stayed unmatched. Looked up from germline, CDR1 is SGHTA and CDR2 is FQGNSA. The CDR3 loop is CASRQSRGSSYNEQFF. CDR3 sequence (DNA): TGTGCCAGCAGGCAATCCAGGGGGAGCTCCTACAATGAGCAGTTCTTC. Full variable domain (remainder filled in from reference TRBV7-2 and TRBJ2-1): GAGVSQSPSNKVTEKGKDVELRCDPISGHTALYWYRQSLGQGLEFLIYFQGNSAPDKSGLPSDRFSAERTGGSVSTLTIQRTQQEDSAVYLCASRQSRGSSYNEQFFGPGTRLTVL.

V gene TRBV28 combines with J gene TRBJ1-2; 8 positions match TRBD1. CDR1 MDHEN and CDR2 SYDVKM come from the germline V gene. The CDR3 is made up of 13 amino acids. V was pared by 3 bases and J by 11 bases, with 8 bases of the junction left unmatched. The CDR3 nucleotides read TGTGCCAGCAGTTTCGGACAGGGACCTCATTACACCTTC. Its translation is CASSFGQGPHYTF.

The chain recombines TRBV7-2 with TRBJ2-3, with a weak D call TRBD2 (7 bases). Germline CDR1 and CDR2: SGHTA and FQGNSA. This CDR3 has 16 residues. With 3 bases removed from V and 1 base from J, the gap between germline ends came to 14 bases. In DNA form, the CDR3 reads TGTGCCAGCAGCTTGGGGGGGCGGGGGCGCACAGATACGCAGTATTTT. As protein: CASSLGGRGRTDTQYF.

V gene TRBV6-5 combines with J gene TRBJ2-7, with D tentatively TRBD2 (5 bases). Deletions cut 4 bases from V and 2 bases from J, with 6 bases between. Looked up from germline, CDR1 is MNHEY and CDR2 is SVGAGI. The length of the CDR3 is 12 residues. CDR3 residues: CASSFGTYEQYF. CDR3 DNA: TGTGCCAGCAGTTTCGGGACCTACGAGCAGTACTTC.

The V and J genes are TRBV28 and TRBJ2-2, with a possible D match to TRBD2 (6 bases). The germline V gene has CDR1 MDHEN and CDR2 SYDVKM. Trimming removed 11 bases at V and 3 bases at J, with 13 bases between. CDR3 length: 13 amino acids. The CDR3 protein is CAGNTGDTGELFF. The CDR3 region has the DNA TGTGCCGGCAACACGGGGGACACCGGGGAGCTGTTTTTT.

This clone was seen only once. This chain connects TRBV18 to TRBJ2-4; 7 bases line up with TRBD2. The CDR3 has 14 amino acids. In germline, CDR1 is KGHSH, CDR2 LQKENI. The J segment lost 9 bases and the V segment lost 2 bases, leaving 7 bases of the junction unmatched. Written as DNA, the CDR3 is TGTGCCAGCTCACCAGGGACTACCGACGGCATTCAGTACTTC. Translation: CASSPGTTDGIQYF.

V gene TRBV29-1 combines with J gene TRBJ1-1; tentatively, D is TRBD1 (6 bases). V dropped 6 bases and J dropped 0 bases, with 11 bases sitting between them. Germline CDR1 SQVTM, CDR2 ANQGSEA. CDR3 length: 13 residues. This CDR3 is CSVRTDMNTEAFF. The CDR3, as DNA: TGCAGCGTAAGGACAGATATGAACACTGAAGCTTTCTTT.

The chain carries TRBV10-3 and TRBJ2-1; unclear D gene. The ends were cut back, 0 bases at V and 4 bases at J, with 4 bases in the middle. The germline V gene has CDR1 ENHRY and CDR2 SYGVKD. This CDR3 is built from 13 residues. The CDR3 sequence: CAISESRYNEQFF. DNA of the CDR3: TGTGCCATCAGTGAGTCTCGGTACAATGAGCAGTTCTTC.

The chain employs TRBV6-5 and TRBJ2-7, with 11 positions matching TRBD1. The CDR3 is made up of 14 amino acids. The V and J ends lost 6 bases and 6 bases, in that order; junction bases with no gene match: 7. CDR1 MNHEY and CDR2 SVGAGI come from the germline V gene. This chain's CDR3 is CASSLDRGQGEQYF. The CDR3 nucleotides are TGTGCCAGCAGCCTGGACAGGGGGCAGGGCGAGCAGTACTTC.

Only one count was recorded for this clone. This chain links TRBV25-1 with TRBJ1-5; tentatively, D is TRBD1 (6 bases). CDR3 length: 17 amino acids. Per germline, CDR1 MGHDK and CDR2 SYGVNS. The germline V and J ends were trimmed by 2 bases and 4 bases, with 18 bases remaining between them. CDR3 in DNA: TGTGCCAGCAGTGAACCCTGGGGGGGCGGGCGGAATCAGCCCCAGCATTTT. It specifies CASSEPWGGGRNQPQHF.

The V and J genes are TRBV11-2 and TRBJ2-5, with TRBD2 identical over 11 bases. There are 15 residues in the CDR3. The J segment lost 2 bases and the V segment lost 5 bases, leaving 4 bases of the junction unmatched. Germline CDR1 is SGHAT and CDR2 is FQNNGV. CDR3: CASSLGLAVQETQYF. The CDR3 nucleotides read TGTGCCAGCAGCCTGGGACTAGCGGTTCAAGAGACCCAGTACTTC.

V gene TRBV7-2 combines with J gene TRBJ2-7, with D perhaps TRBD1 (5 bases). Germline lookup yields CDR1 SGHTA and CDR2 FQGNSA. This CDR3 has 13 amino acids. The V end lost 6 bases, the J end lost 3 bases, and 12 bases lay between the germline ends. Written as DNA, the CDR3 is TGTGCCAGCAGTCGCGACAGAGGCTACGAGCAGTACTTC. Its protein is CASSRDRGYEQYF.

The V call is TRBV18, the J call TRBJ2-7; 10 bases agree with TRBD1. The CDR3 is 14 residues long. The ends lost 6 bases at V and 7 bases at J; junction bases unmatched: 9. Looked up from germline, CDR1 is KGHSH and CDR2 is LQKENI. CDR3 amino acids: CASSAGTGAVEQYF. DNA for the CDR3: TGTGCCAGCTCCGCCGGGACAGGGGCCGTAGAGCAGTACTTC. The full variable domain, in which reference TRBV18 and TRBJ2-7 provide the parts outside the CDR3, is NAGVMQNPRHLVRRRGQEARLRCSPMKGHSHVYWYRQLPEEGLKFMVYLQKENIIDESGMPKERFSAEFPKEGPSILRIQQVVRGDSAAYFCASSAGTGAVEQYFGPGTRLTVT.

The chain has TRBV24-1 and TRBJ1-2, with 7 bases matching TRBD1. The CDR3 has 17 residues. V trimming: 4 bases; J trimming: 3 bases; junction bases outside the gene matches: 13. Per germline, CDR1 KGHDR and CDR2 SFDVKD. The CDR3 coding sequence is TGTGCCACCAGTGAACCTCTCCCCGGGACAGAGGACTATGGCTACACCTTC. This codes for CATSEPLPGTEDYGYTF.

The chain links TRBV5-1 to TRBJ2-1; 10 positions match TRBD2. The CDR3 has 15 residues. V was clipped by 7 bases and J by 5 bases; unmatched bases: 9. Germline-derived CDR1 and CDR2 are SGHRS and YFSETQ. The CDR3 loop is CASAPGGTSDNEQFF. In nucleotides, the CDR3 is TGCGCCAGCGCACCCGGGGGGACTAGCGACAATGAGCAGTTCTTC.

In this sample, this clone turned up once. The genes are TRBV14 and TRBJ2-7, with 11 positions matching TRBD2. Germline V gene lookup returns CDR1 SGHDN and CDR2 FVKESK. The CDR3 extends over 15 amino acids. The V and J ends lost 4 bases and 5 bases, in that order; junction bases with no gene match: 7. The CDR3 region is CASSRLAGGPDEQYF. In nucleotides, the CDR3 is TGTGCCAGCAGCCGATTAGCGGGAGGGCCGGACGAGCAGTACTTC. Combining the CDR3 with reference TRBV14 and TRBJ2-7 gives the whole variable domain EAGVTQFPSHSVIEKGQTVTLRCDPISGHDNLYWYRRVMGKEIKFLLHFVKESKQDESGMPNNRFLAERTGGTYSTLKVQPAELEDSGVYFCASSRLAGGPDEQYFGPGTRLTVT.

The chain employs TRBV5-4 and TRBJ1-1, with D perhaps TRBD1 (5 bases). The germline V and J ends were trimmed by 0 bases and 3 bases, with 9 bases remaining between them. CDR3 length: 14 amino acids. The germline V gene encodes CDR1 SGHNT and CDR2 YYREEE (reference sequence). CDR3 DNA: TGTGCCAGCAGCTTGGGACAGCAGTACACTGAAGCTTTCTTT. Protein: CASSLGQQYTEAFF. Variable domain in full (rest from reference TRBV5-4 and TRBJ1-1): ETGVTQSPTHLIKTRGQQVTLRCSSQSGHNTVSWYQQALGQGPQFIFQYYREEENGRGNFPPRFSGLQFPNYSSELNVNALELDDSALYLCASSLGQQYTEAFFGQGTRLTVV.

The chain couples TRBV5-5 to TRBJ1-4; 7 positions agree with TRBD1. The V and J ends lost 0 bases and 3 bases, in that order; junction bases with no gene match: 8. The CDR3 contains 17 residues. CDR1 is SGHKS, CDR2 YYEKEE, per germline (reference sequence). The DNA for the CDR3 is TGTGCCAGCAGCTTGGAAGGGGGAAGGGGGCCTAATGAAAAACTGTTTTTT. Protein: CASSLEGGRGPNEKLFF.

The chain combines TRBV6-5 with TRBJ2-7; a possible D gene is TRBD1 (5 bases). V was trimmed by 7 bases and J by 3 bases, leaving 13 bases between them. The germline V gene has CDR1 MNHEY and CDR2 SVGAGI. The CDR3 runs 13 residues. The CDR3 sequence: CASTSRVYYEQYF. Here the CDR3 DNA reads TGTGCCAGCACCTCCAGGGTCTACTACGAGCAGTACTTC.

The genes are TRBV7-9 and TRBJ2-2; D is uncertain. CDR1 and CDR2 (germline): SEHNR, FQNEAQ (reference sequence). Trimming took off 3 bases at V and 0 bases at J, with 8 bases between the two ends. The CDR3 runs to 15 residues. Here the CDR3 DNA reads TGTGCCAGCAGCTTGGAGCAAACGAACACCGGGGAGCTGTTTTTT. It encodes CASSLEQTNTGELFF.

CDR3 residues: CATRLGPGTSGGYNEQFF. The DNA for the CDR3 is TGTGCCACCAGACTCGGGCCAGGGACTAGCGGGGGATACAATGAGCAGTTCTTC. The chain links TRBV15 to TRBJ2-1; 14 bases are a match to TRBD2. Losses at the gene ends were 6 bases for V and 4 bases for J; bases not matched to a gene: 11. This CDR3 has 18 residues. Per germline, CDR1 LNHNV and CDR2 YYDKDF (reference sequence).